A selection of T cell receptor beta chains follows, all from one sample in a study of post-analysis software for immune sequencing data. MiXCR, applied by TCRdb to the PCR reads, yields one record per CDR3 protein. The sample yields hundreds of thousands of distinct CDR3 sequences, over 35% seen once. Sequenced sample: blood. The receptors come from a girl aged 5 to 17 with multiple sclerosis. Both conserved end residues are part of each CDR3. Each record gives: clone size, J gene, D gene, V gene, CDR3 protein, CDR3 DNA. A D gene is named only where the DNA matches it firmly. Expanded clones are given a class, and other clones once, few, many or no size at all.

NA TRBJ2-5 NA TRBV5-1 CASSTGRVVGETQYF TGCGCCAGCAGCACGGGACGGGTGGTAGGCGAGACCCAGTACTTC
NA TRBJ1-5 NA TRBV3-1 CASSPGTPHGNQPQHF TGTGCCAGCAGCCCCGGGACACCTCATGGCAATCAGCCCCAGCATTTT
NA TRBJ2-5 TRBD2 TRBV20-1 CRGGSSGRQGETQYF TGCAGGGGCGGCTCTAGCGGTAGGCAGGGAGAGACCCAGTACTTC
many TRBJ2-7 TRBD1 TRBV25-1 CASSPQTGTGKYEQYF TGTGCCAGCAGTCCTCAGACCGGGACAGGAAAATACGAGCAGTACTTC
few TRBJ1-1 NA TRBV28 CASSFLGTEAFF TGTGCCAGCAGTTTCCTGGGAACTGAAGCTTTCTTT
few TRBJ1-2 TRBD1 TRBV5-1 CASSITGQGELYGYTF TGCGCCAGCAGCATCACAGGGCAGGGGGAGCTATATGGCTACACCTTC
NA TRBJ1-5 NA TRBV7-9 CASSSGRAGNQPQHF TGTGCCAGCAGCTCAGGCAGGGCTGGGAATCAGCCCCAGCATTTT
few TRBJ1-2 TRBD1 TRBV29-1 CSVGGQGANYGYTF TGCAGCGTTGGGGGACAGGGCGCTAACTATGGCTACACCTTC
few TRBJ2-1 TRBD2 TRBV5-1 CASAPGLAMREQFF TGCGCCAGCGCGCCGGGACTAGCTATGAGGGAGCAGTTCTTC
NA TRBJ2-1 NA TRBV6-1 CASSTPSEQFF TGTGCCAGCAGTACCCCTTCCGAGCAGTTCTTC
NA TRBJ1-2 NA TRBV12-3/TRBV12-4 CASSLGLGTYGYTF TGTGCCAGCAGTTTAGGCTTAGGGACGTATGGCTACACCTTC
NA TRBJ2-6 NA TRBV3-1 CASSQELRGSGANVLTF TGTGCCAGCAGCCAAGAACTTCGGGGGTCTGGGGCCAACGTCCTGACTTTC
NA TRBJ2-1 NA TRBV24-1 CATSDAGVEGSYNEQFF TGTGCCACCAGTGATGCAGGGGTCGAGGGCTCCTACAATGAGCAGTTCTTC
NA TRBJ2-1 TRBD2 TRBV7-3 CASSLGGSRYNEQFF TGTGCCAGCAGCTTAGGCGGGAGTAGATACAATGAGCAGTTCTTC
NA TRBJ1-2 NA TRBV3-1 CASSQDTSYTF TGTGCCAGCAGCCAAGACACGAGCTACACCTTC
NA TRBJ2-3 NA TRBV12-3/TRBV12-4 CASSSDGRPTDTQYF TGTGCCAGCAGTTCGGACGGACGACCCACAGATACGCAGTATTTT
NA TRBJ1-5 NA TRBV10-3 CAISVNNQPQHF TGTGCCATCAGTGTTAACAATCAGCCCCAGCATTTT
NA TRBJ1-5 NA TRBV27 CASSLGGPGSNQPQHF TGTGCCAGCAGTTTAGGGGGGCCGGGGAGCAATCAGCCCCAGCATTTT
NA TRBJ2-7 TRBD2 TRBV7-6 CASSLGPGTSGRAAPYEQYF TGTGCCAGCAGCTTAGGACCCGGGACTAGCGGGAGGGCCGCCCCCTACGAGCAGTACTTC
NA TRBJ2-1 NA TRBV28 CASSGLVGDNEQFF TGTGCCAGCAGTGGGCTGGTTGGAGACAATGAGCAGTTCTTC
NA TRBJ2-1 NA TRBV5-1 CASSKEYEQFF TGCGCCAGCAGCAAGGAGTATGAGCAGTTCTTC
once TRBJ2-7 TRBD1 TRBV29-1 CSVEETGQEYEQYF TGCAGCGTTGAAGAGACAGGGCAAGAGTACGAGCAGTACTTC
once TRBJ2-5 TRBD1 TRBV15 CATRGQGGQETQYF TGTGCCACAAGGGGACAGGGGGGCCAAGAGACCCAGTACTTC
NA TRBJ1-2 NA TRBV6-6 CAGNRGPTYGYTF TGTGCCGGGAACAGAGGACCCACCTATGGCTACACCTTC
NA TRBJ2-7 TRBD1 TRBV6-2/TRBV6-3 CASSYGDRSSYEQYF TGTGCCAGCAGTTACGGGGACAGGAGCTCCTACGAGCAGTACTTC
NA TRBJ2-3 TRBD2 TRBV6-5 CASSYAGLANGADTQYF TGTGCCAGCAGTTACGCGGGACTAGCGAACGGAGCAGATACGCAGTATTTT
few TRBJ2-3 NA TRBV20-1 CRVATGGFADTQYF TGCAGGGTGGCGACTGGGGGCTTCGCAGATACGCAGTATTTT
few TRBJ2-3 TRBD2 TRBV13 CASSSETSGSTDTQYF TGTGCCAGCAGCTCAGAGACTAGCGGGAGCACAGATACGCAGTATTTT
NA TRBJ2-7 TRBD2 TRBV5-1 CAGSLTRTSGRVEQYF TGCGCCGGCAGCTTGACGAGGACTAGCGGGAGGGTCGAGCAGTACTTC
NA TRBJ1-1 NA TRBV9 CASSVGNTNTEAFF TGTGCCAGCAGCGTAGGGAATACGAACACTGAAGCTTTCTTT